This T cell receptor (beta chain) was observed in a study of shared clonotypes between healthy human individuals. Per the study methods: Without quality scores, immunoSEQ junctional reads could not be filtered like full-length reads. TCRdb's copy holds only in-frame clones and misses some; the assay was immunoSEQ multiplex PCR. For V, J and clone size, that table is used; D and trimming come from the DNA. The table records 2 million to 2.5 million clones, approximately 93% of them present only once. With respect to this clone: Its matching antigen is unknown. Within the sample, other DNA sequences also encode this same CDR3.

Study results and limitations: A handful of donors had 4% to 6.5% of their naive CD4 clonotypes in common.

After removal of 0 bases from V and 3 bases from J, the junction contained 2 bases not matched to a gene. Germline CDR1 reads SGHRS; CDR2 reads YFSETQ. The CDR3 has 15 residues. The study drew all its donors from Caucasian adults living in Nashville, Tennessee. The clonotype comes from a man younger than 30 in good health. Some clones in this sample may be carry-over from other donors' samples. This chain links TRBV5-1 with TRBJ1-4, with TRBD1 matching 7 bases. Sequencing input: naive CD4+ T cells from PBMCs. This sample's subset: CD45RA+ positively selected. CDR3 residues: CASSLVGTANEKLFF. Written as DNA, the CDR3 is TGCGCCAGCAGCTTGGTTGGGACAGCTAATGAAAAACTGTTTTTT. The full variable domain, in which reference TRBV5-1 and TRBJ1-4 provide the parts outside the CDR3, is KAGVTQTPRYLIKTRGQQVTLSCSPISGHRSVSWYQQTPGQGLQFLFEYFSETQRNKGNFPGRFSGRQFSNSRSEMNVSTLELGDSALYLCASSLVGTANEKLFFGSGTQLSVL.